These 24 T cell receptor beta chains originate from one sample sequenced in a study of blood T cell repertoires in COVID-19. The table came from immunoSEQ multiplex PCR; TCRdb's copy has only in-frame clones and leaves some out. The sample lists 70,000 or so clones, more than 90% occurring once. The sample comprised peripheral blood. Receptors were obtained from a human donor in a cohort sampled during active COVID-19.

The V call is TRBV9, the J call TRBJ1-1, with D possibly TRBD1 on 5 matching bases. The CDR3 spans 14 residues. V dropped 4 bases and J dropped 5 bases, with 15 bases sitting between them. Germline loops: CDR1 SGDLS, CDR2 YYNGEE. The CDR3 nucleotides are TGTGCCAGCAGCCCTCACAGGTCTTCAACTGAAGCTTTCTTT. This translates into CASSPHRSSTEAFF. Variable domain in full (rest from reference TRBV9 and TRBJ1-1): DSGVTQTPKHLITATGQRVTLRCSPRSGDLSVYWYQQSLDQGLQFLIQYYNGEERAKGNILERFSAQQFPDLHSELNLSSLELGDSALYFCASSPHRSSTEAFFGQGTRLTVV.

The chain employs TRBV11-2 and TRBJ2-1; 7 nucleotides match TRBD2. Germline V gene data show CDR1 as SGHAT and CDR2 as FQNNGV. After removal of 8 bases from V and 3 bases from J, the junction contained 10 bases not matched to a gene. The CDR3 extends over 15 amino acids. The DNA for the CDR3 is TGTGCCAGCGATAGGGAGCGGGGACTCTACAATGAGCAGTTCTTC. Translating it yields CASDRERGLYNEQFF.

V usage is TRBV7-9 and J usage is TRBJ2-6; 10 nucleotides match TRBD2. Germline V gene lookup returns CDR1 SEHNR and CDR2 FQNEAQ (reference sequence). The V and J ends lost 5 bases and 0 bases, in that order; junction bases with no gene match: 7. CDR3 size: 18 residues. The CDR3 region has the DNA TGTGCCAGCAGCCAAGGACTAGCGGATATCTCTGGGGCCAACGTCCTGACTTTC. Protein product: CASSQGLADISGANVLTF.

This clone appeared once. This sequence joins TRBV11-2 and TRBJ2-5, with 11 bases identical to TRBD2. Unmatched junction bases numbered 10, after V lost 2 bases and J lost 5 bases. The CDR3 covers 17 residues. Germline CDR1 and CDR2: SGHAT and FQNNGV. The CDR3 coding sequence is TGTGCCAGCAGCTTAAGAGGGACTAGCGGAGAGGGGGAGACCCAGTACTTC. Translated, it gives CASSLRGTSGEGETQYF. Using reference TRBV11-2 and TRBJ2-5 for the parts outside the CDR3, the full variable domain is EAGVAQSPRYKIIEKRQSVAFWCNPISGHATLYWYQQILGQGPKLLIQFQNNGVVDDSQLPKDRFSAERLKGVDSTLKIQPAKLEDSAVYLCASSLRGTSGEGETQYFGPGTRLLVL.

The chain combines TRBV16 with TRBJ2-1; D might be TRBD1 (6 bases). The CDR3 has 17 amino acids. The V gene's germline CDR1 is KGHSY and CDR2 FQNENV. Trimming cost V 1 base and J 0 bases, with 13 bases left between them. The CDR3 loop reads CASSQFLAGDSYNEQFF. CDR3 nucleotide sequence: TGTGCCAGCAGCCAATTTCTGGCAGGGGACTCCTACAATGAGCAGTTCTTC.

The CDR3 reads CASSLPGAYTDTQYF. CDR3 DNA: TGCGCCAGCAGCTTACCGGGAGCCTACACAGATACGCAGTATTTT. The chain couples TRBV5-1 to TRBJ2-3; D is possibly TRBD2 (6 bases). The CDR3 loop spans 15 amino acids. Germline-derived CDR1 and CDR2 are SGHRS and YFSETQ. Trimming left V 2 bases short and J 2 bases short, with 12 bases between.

The chain has TRBV27 and TRBJ2-7; 14 nucleotides line up with TRBD2. The CDR3 extends over 18 amino acids. Looked up from germline, CDR1 is MNHEY and CDR2 is SMNVEV (reference sequence). Unmatched junction bases numbered 14, after V lost 1 base and J lost 9 bases. CDR3 DNA: TGTGCCAGCAGTTTATTCATTTCCGGGACTAGCGGGAGAAGGGTGCAGTACTTC. It yields the protein CASSLFISGTSGRRVQYF.

The chain carries TRBV5-1 and TRBJ2-6; 7 nucleotides line up with TRBD1. From germline, CDR1 is SGHRS and CDR2 YFSETQ. With 4 bases clipped from V and 0 bases from J, the junction kept 7 bases outside the gene matches. CDR3 length: 17 residues. The DNA of the CDR3 is TGCGCCAGCAGCACCGGGACAGCTATCTCTGGGGCCAACGTCCTGACTTTC. Its protein is CASSTGTAISGANVLTF.

The CDR3, as DNA: TGTGCCAGCAGTTTAGTCCCCAGCGTGAGAAGCTCCTACGAGCAGTACTTC. Encoded protein: CASSLVPSVRSSYEQYF. This chain joins TRBV27 and TRBJ2-7; D gene unclear. The CDR3 consists of 17 residues. The germline gives CDR1 MNHEY, CDR2 SMNVEV (reference sequence). Deletions cut 2 bases from V and 0 bases from J, with 17 bases between.

This clone is a singleton in its sample. The rearrangement uses TRBV7-2 and TRBJ2-7; TRBD1 matches at 7 bases. The V segment lost 5 bases and the J segment 0 bases; nucleotides outside the gene matches: 16. The CDR3 consists of 18 residues. CDR1 and CDR2 from the germline V gene are SGHTA and FQGNSA. This CDR3 is CASSTPGQNPLFSYEQYF. Here the CDR3 DNA reads TGTGCCAGCAGCACACCGGGACAGAACCCTTTATTCTCCTACGAGCAGTACTTC.

This chain uses TRBV7-2 with TRBJ2-3, with D maybe TRBD2 (5 bases). Germline CDR1 SGHTA, CDR2 FQGNSA. The CDR3 extends over 16 amino acids. V gave up 1 base and J gave up 0 bases, with 11 bases separating them. CDR3 sequence: CASSLEGSPSTDTQYF. The CDR3 bases are TGTGCCAGCAGCTTAGAAGGGAGCCCTAGCACAGATACGCAGTATTTT.

This clone was found a few times. V usage is TRBV28 and J usage is TRBJ1-6, with 7 bases aligning to TRBD1. Germline V gene data show CDR1 as MDHEN and CDR2 as SYDVKM. With 5 bases clipped from V and 5 bases from J, the junction kept 3 bases outside the gene matches. CDR3 length: 14 residues. The CDR3 DNA follows: TGTGCCAGCAGTCGGACAGGTGATAATTCACCCCTCCACTTT. Its protein product is CASSRTGDNSPLHF.

The DNA of the CDR3 is TGTGCCACCAGCAGGAGACAGCGGGATTCGGGTGAGCAGTACTTC. Translating gives CATSRRQRDSGEQYF. This sequence joins TRBV15 and TRBJ2-7; 7 nucleotides agree with TRBD2. CDR3 length: 15 residues. Trimming took 3 bases from V and 7 from J; bases not matched to a gene: 12. Per germline, CDR1 LNHNV and CDR2 YYDKDF (reference sequence).

This clone was counted a single time. This chain links TRBV7-9 with TRBJ1-2, with a weak D call TRBD1 (5 bases). The CDR3 covers 15 residues. Germline V gene lookup returns CDR1 SEHNR and CDR2 FQNEAQ (reference sequence). Trimming removed 0 bases from V and 5 bases from J, with 13 bases in between. CDR3 sequence (DNA): TGTGCCAGCAGCTTAGCCCGGGGGGGGACTTATGGCTACACCTTC. As protein: CASSLARGGTYGYTF.

The V call is TRBV24-1, the J call TRBJ2-2, with D possibly matching TRBD1 (6 bases). V was shortened by 0 bases and J by 3 bases, with 7 bases between the two germline ends. CDR1 KGHDR and CDR2 SFDVKD come from the germline V gene. This CDR3 region has 15 residues. CDR3: CATSDLRGYTGELFF. The CDR3 DNA sequence: TGTGCCACCAGTGATTTGAGGGGGTACACCGGGGAGCTGTTTTTT.

The chain is built from TRBV7-2 and TRBJ1-3, with 7 nucleotides matching TRBD1. The germline CDR1 and CDR2 sequences are SGHTA and FQGNSA. This CDR3 region has 22 residues. The V gene end was trimmed by 0 bases and the J gene end by 3 bases; junction bases not matched to a gene: 23. The CDR3 coding sequence is TGTGCCAGCAGCTTAGCTACACGCTCAATTCCTCAGACAGGGTCATATGGAAACACCATATATTTT. Protein product: CASSLATRSIPQTGSYGNTIYF.

The chain carries TRBV7-8 and TRBJ2-7; D may be TRBD1 (6 bases). The germline gives CDR1 SGHVS, CDR2 FQNEAQ. V was shortened by 9 bases and J by 4 bases, with 22 bases between the two germline ends. This CDR3 contains 15 residues. CDR3 in amino acids: CARRVVIGTIYEQYF. Written as DNA, the CDR3 is TGTGCCAGGAGGGTCGTTATCGGGACAATATACGAGCAGTACTTC.

The V call is TRBV28, the J call TRBJ2-7; 7 bases line up with TRBD2. The CDR3 extends over 15 amino acids. The junction had 11 bases not matched to a gene; V was cut back by 3 bases and J by 6 bases. Germline CDR1 is MDHEN and CDR2 is SYDVKM. DNA for the CDR3: TGTGCCAGCAGTTTCTTCGGGAAAGCGGGGAGCGAGCAGTACTTC. It yields the protein CASSFFGKAGSEQYF.

The J gene is TRBJ2-1, the V gene TRBV3-1 (or the pseudogene TRBV3-2); 11 bases match TRBD2. The CDR3 has 17 residues. In germline, CDR1 is LGHDT, CDR2 YNNKEL (reference sequence). Germline trimming cut 7 bases from V and 2 bases from J; bases unmatched to any gene: 10. The CDR3 DNA reads TGTGCCAGCATGAAGTCTAGCGGGAGGAGGACCTACAATGAGCAGTTCTTC. It specifies CASMKSSGRRTYNEQFF.

The chain is built from TRBV4-2 and TRBJ2-2; no firm D call. V lost 0 bases and J 7 bases, leaving 6 bases between the germline ends. The CDR3 has 13 residues. Germline assignment: CDR1 LGHNA and CDR2 YNFKEQ. In nucleotides, the CDR3 is TGTGCCAGCAGCCAAGATGAGGTCGGGGAGCTGTTTTTT. This translates into CASSQDEVGELFF.

The CDR3: CASSYGLEGSTGELFF. As DNA, the CDR3 is TGTGCCAGCAGTTACGGGTTGGAGGGCTCCACCGGGGAGCTGTTTTTT. The chain has TRBV6-2 or TRBV6-3 and TRBJ2-2, with D perhaps TRBD2 (6 bases). V was trimmed by 2 bases and J by 4 bases, leaving 14 bases between them. This CDR3 has 16 residues. The germline gives CDR1 MNHEY, CDR2 SVGEGT.

J is TRBJ2-7 and V is TRBV5-6; D might be TRBD1 (7 bases). Germline CDR1 is SGHDT and CDR2 is YYEEEE. The V end lost 2 bases, the J end lost 2 bases, and 14 bases lay between the germline ends. The CDR3 loop spans 15 amino acids. CDR3 residues: CASSFGGTATYEQYF. Written as DNA, the CDR3 is TGTGCCAGCAGCTTCGGCGGGACAGCAACCTACGAGCAGTACTTC.

This clone was observed a few times. The rearrangement joins TRBV4-2 to TRBJ2-7; D unclear. Germline assignment: CDR1 LGHNA and CDR2 YNFKEQ. V lost 1 base and J lost 6, with 16 bases in between. The CDR3 covers 15 residues. CDR3 nucleotide sequence: TGTGCCAGCAGCCAAGTAAGCGAGGATCGTGGCGAGCAGTACTTC. Protein: CASSQVSEDRGEQYF.

The rearrangement links TRBV7-9 to TRBJ2-1; TRBD2 aligns across 9 bases. With V trimmed by 1 base and J by 9 bases, 7 bases remained unmatched. CDR3 length equals 15 residues. The V gene's germline CDR1 is SEHNR and CDR2 FQNEAQ (reference sequence). In nucleotides, the CDR3 is TGTGCCAGCAGCTTAGGCGGGAGGGGGAGCGGTGAGCAGTTCTTC. It is translated as CASSLGGRGSGEQFF. The full variable domain, with the rest looked up from reference TRBV7-9 and TRBJ2-1, is DTGVSQNPRHKITKRGQNVTFRCDPISEHNRLYWYRQTLGQGPEFLTYFQNEAQLEKSRLLSDRFSAERPKGSFSTLEIQRTEQGDSAMYLCASSLGGRGSGEQFFGPGTRLTVL.